Shown below are 16 T cell receptor beta chains from a single sample sequenced in a study of T cell clusters in autoimmune cytopenias. TRB amplification used roughly 250 ng of peripheral blood genomic DNA. TRB rearrangements were amplified by touch-down multiplex PCR with mixed TRB-A/B primers. TCRdb reprocessed the multiplex PCR reads and stores each CDR3 protein as one record, lacking DNA. The sample shows 3,500 or so distinct CDR3 sequences, and 7.2% sits with its ten largest clones. The same sample was also studied in work on T cell repertoires in aging, cancer and after chemotherapy.

Sequencing was performed on peripheral blood. The source is a human donor in good health.

The V gene is TRBV6-2 or TRBV6-3, the J gene TRBJ2-1. The germline V gene encodes CDR1 MNHEY and CDR2 SVGEGT. The CDR3 is 15 residues long. The CDR3 region is CASSYGGRAHNEQFF.

Judged by frequency, this clonotype is medium-sized (0.01 to 0.1%). V and J are TRBV27 and TRBJ2-1; the TCRdb call, TRBD2, lacks DNA for checking. Germline V CDR1 and CDR2: MNHEY, SMNVEV (reference sequence). The CDR3 contains 16 residues. CDR3 in amino acids: CASAASGSYSYNEQFF.

The gene calls are TRBV2 and TRBJ2-2; TCRdb's assignment of TRBD1 cannot be checked, as there is no DNA. Germline CDR1 is SNHLY and CDR2 is FYNNEI. This CDR3 has 15 residues. CDR3 protein: CASSEDGRGTGELFF.

This clonotype shows up as medium-sized (0.01 to 0.1%) by frequency. This chain joins TRBV7-9 and TRBJ2-7; there is no DNA to check the TCRdb D call of TRBD2. The CDR3 is 13 residues long. CDR1 and CDR2 (germline): SEHNR, FQNEAQ (reference sequence). Here the CDR3 reads CASSRESYYEQYF.

Judged by frequency, this clonotype is medium-sized. This chain connects TRBV20-1 to TRBJ2-2. Germline V gives CDR1 DFQATT, CDR2 SNEGSKA (reference sequence). This CDR3 contains 12 residues. CDR3 amino acids: CSAHTYDGELFF.

This clonotype is called medium-sized (0.01 to 0.1%) based on its frequency. V is TRBV7-9 and J is TRBJ2-1; as DNA is missing, the TRBD2 call by TCRdb cannot be tested. This CDR3 contains 14 residues. In germline, CDR1 is SEHNR, CDR2 FQNEAQ (reference sequence). The CDR3 loop reads CASSLTSGRSEQFF.

This clonotype counts as medium-sized by frequency. The chain carries TRBV6-2 or TRBV6-3 and TRBJ1-2; the TCRdb call, TRBD1, lacks DNA for checking. CDR3 length equals 17 residues. CDR1 is MNHEY, CDR2 SVGEGT, per germline. CDR3 region: CASSPTGEGVTGYGYTF.

This clonotype is deemed medium-sized by its frequency. The chain joins TRBV6-1 to TRBJ2-1; the D call of TRBD1 rests on TCRdb alone, since no DNA is present to check it. The CDR3 is 15 residues long. The germline gives CDR1 MNHNS, CDR2 SASEGT. The CDR3 sequence: CASSEVGEAYNEQFF.

The rearrangement joins TRBV28 to TRBJ2-2; the TCRdb D gene call, TRBD1, has no DNA to confirm it. CDR1 is MDHEN and CDR2 is SYDVKM in the germline V gene. The CDR3 totals 15 residues. The chain's CDR3 is CASTIGQVETGELFF. Using reference TRBV28 and TRBJ2-2 for the parts outside the CDR3, the full variable domain is DVKVTQSSRYLVKRTGEKVFLECVQDMDHENMFWYRQDPGLGLRLIYFSYDVKMKEKGDIPEGYSVSREKKERFSLILESASTNQTSMYLCASTIGQVETGELFFGEGSRLTVL.

Considering frequency, this clonotype is medium-sized. This sequence joins TRBV19 and TRBJ1-1; TCRdb indicates TRBD1, and absent DNA this call remains unverified. The CDR3 spans 17 residues. CDR1 and CDR2 (germline): LNHDA, SQIVND (reference sequence). This CDR3 is CASTQRSRPGSGEEAFF.

This clonotype is labeled medium-sized based on frequency. The chain carries TRBV19 and TRBJ2-1. This CDR3 region has 15 residues. CDR1 and CDR2 (germline): LNHDA, SQIVND (reference sequence). This CDR3 is CASSFAGRSYNEQFF.

This clonotype is called medium-sized based on its frequency. The V gene is TRBV6-1, the J gene TRBJ2-3; the D call of TRBD1 rests on TCRdb alone, since no DNA is present to check it. CDR1 MNHNS and CDR2 SASEGT come from the germline V gene. The CDR3 spans 13 residues. The chain's CDR3 is CASRGQGADTQYF.

This clonotype is labeled medium-sized (0.01 to 0.1%) based on frequency. The CDR3 protein is CATSRGGEQPQHF. The J gene is TRBJ1-5, the V gene TRBV15. Per the germline V gene, CDR1 is LNHNV and CDR2 is YYDKDF (reference sequence). The CDR3 spans 13 residues.

Considering frequency, this clonotype is medium-sized (0.01 to 0.1%). The rearrangement uses TRBV6-1 and TRBJ1-5. The CDR3 has 15 residues. Germline V lookup: CDR1 MNHNS, CDR2 SASEGT. CDR3 in amino acids: CASSEQDSGVRPQHF.

The chain couples TRBV20-1 to TRBJ2-7; TCRdb names TRBD2, which stays unverified in the absence of DNA. The CDR3 is 14 residues long. Looked up from germline, CDR1 is DFQATT and CDR2 is SNEGSKA (reference sequence). The CDR3 sequence: CSARGEGSAYEQYF.

The chain uses TRBV14 and TRBJ2-7; the D call from TCRdb, TRBD2, cannot be confirmed without DNA. The CDR3 is 14 residues long. Germline V gene lookup returns CDR1 SGHDN and CDR2 FVKESK. CDR3 sequence reads: CASSPLAGANEQYF.